The subject of this entry is one T cell receptor beta chain. There are 14 residues in the CDR3. V dropped 1 base and J dropped 0 bases, with 6 bases sitting between them. One entry per CDR3 protein, called by TCRdb with MiXCR from the RT-PCR reads. The table lists hundreds of thousands of distinct CDR3 sequences, roughly 8.2% of them singletons. This sample was included in a study of response to subunit inactivated influenza vaccine. This chain uses TRBV12-3 or TRBV12-4 with TRBJ1-1; D not resolved. The TCR comes from a man between 50 and 70 years old who received an inactivated influenza vaccine. Sequenced here: PBMCs from blood, sampled less than 30 months after vaccination. Here the CDR3 reads CASSLVRVNTEAFF. CDR3 in DNA: TGTGCCAGCAGTTTAGTGCGGGTGAACACTGAAGCTTTCTTT.